This note documents a single T cell receptor (beta chain) sequence. This entry belongs to a study of OX40 agonist ivuxolimab in advanced cancers. Overall study context: Two cutaneous melanoma patients and one hepatocellular carcinoma patient, three in all, had partial responses.

Patients with a history of autoimmune disease or on systemic immunosuppression were excluded. J gave up 4 bases and V 1 base, and 5 bases lay outside the gene matches. The CDR3 covers 15 residues. The germline CDR1 and CDR2 sequences are PRHDT and FYEKMQ (reference sequence). Clones were read by immunoSEQ multiplex PCR, and TCRdb kept only the in-frame ones, dropping some. The table lists about 23,000 clones, 80% to 90% of them singletons, with over 11% in the top ten. Source: CD4+ or CD8+ T cells sorted from blood, taken in a trial of the OX40 agonist ivuxolimab. The receptor's source is an adult with an advanced solid tumor such as melanoma, head and neck, liver or kidney cancer. J is TRBJ1-2 and V is TRBV13, with TRBD1 identical over 8 bases. CDR3 amino acids: CASSLAGGRGYGYTF. DNA of the CDR3: TGTGCCAGCAGCTTAGCAGGGGGCAGGGGCTATGGCTACACCTTC. Full variable domain (remainder filled in from reference TRBV13 and TRBJ1-2): AAGVIQSPRHLIKEKRETATLKCYPIPRHDTVYWYQQGPGQDPQFLISFYEKMQSDKGSIPDRFSAQQFSDYHSELNMSSLELGDSALYFCASSLAGGRGYGYTFGSGTRLTVV.